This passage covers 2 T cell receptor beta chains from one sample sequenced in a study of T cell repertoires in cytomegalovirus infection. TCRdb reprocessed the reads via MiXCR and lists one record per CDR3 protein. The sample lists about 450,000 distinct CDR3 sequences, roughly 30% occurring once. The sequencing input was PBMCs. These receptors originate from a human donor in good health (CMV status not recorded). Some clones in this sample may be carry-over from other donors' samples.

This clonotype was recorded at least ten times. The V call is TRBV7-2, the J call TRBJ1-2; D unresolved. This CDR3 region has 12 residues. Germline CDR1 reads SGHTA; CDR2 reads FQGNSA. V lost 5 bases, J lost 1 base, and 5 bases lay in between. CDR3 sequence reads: CASSRDNYGYTF. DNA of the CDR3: TGTGCCAGCAGCAGGGATAACTATGGCTACACCTTC.

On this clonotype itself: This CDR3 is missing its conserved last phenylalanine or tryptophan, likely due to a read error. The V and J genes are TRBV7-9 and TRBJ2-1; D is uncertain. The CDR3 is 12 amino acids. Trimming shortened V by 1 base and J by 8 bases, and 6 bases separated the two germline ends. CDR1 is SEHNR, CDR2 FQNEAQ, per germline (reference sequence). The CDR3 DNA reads TGTGCCAGCAGCTTAGTAGGCCATGAGCAGTTCTGC. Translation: CASSLVGHEQFC.